Listed below are T cell receptor beta chains from one sample, sequenced in a study of cytomegalovirus exposure and HLA in healthy donors. The assay was immunoSEQ multiplex PCR, and TCRdb's table has in-frame clones only and misses some. The sample lists 100,000 to 150,000 clones; 73% were seen once. Specimen: PBMCs. All receptors derive from a man aged 55 to 70 in good health and CMV-seropositive. The conserved cysteine and the conserved F or W are not part of the CDR3 here. A D gene is named only where the DNA matches it firmly.

V gene: TRBV4-2; J gene: TRBJ2-3; D gene: TRBD1; CDR3 protein: ASSPTGGREDTQY
V gene: TRBV5-1; J gene: TRBJ2-6; D gene: -; CDR3 protein: ASSLSSGANVLT
V gene: TRBV7-9; J gene: TRBJ2-1; D gene: -; CDR3 protein: ASSPLGGGYNEQF
V gene: TRBV5-1; J gene: TRBJ2-2; D gene: -; CDR3 protein: ASSSGVVMNTGELF
V gene: TRBV19; J gene: TRBJ1-6; D gene: -; CDR3 protein: ASRQNSPLH
V gene: TRBV5-4; J gene: TRBJ2-5; D gene: -; CDR3 protein: ASSLRTQETQY
V gene: TRBV7-9; J gene: TRBJ1-4; D gene: -; CDR3 protein: ASSPSEGLREKLF
V gene: TRBV5-1; J gene: TRBJ2-2; D gene: TRBD1; CDR3 protein: ASSLGTGGTGELF
V gene: TRBV9; J gene: TRBJ2-2; D gene: TRBD2; CDR3 protein: ASSVASGGTGELF
V gene: TRBV7-9; J gene: TRBJ1-5; D gene: -; CDR3 protein: ASSLWGGPGGNQPQH
V gene: TRBV6-6; J gene: TRBJ1-4; D gene: -; CDR3 protein: ASSYEGRGEKLF
V gene: TRBV10-3; J gene: TRBJ2-1; D gene: -; CDR3 protein: AQRVHTSSYNEQF
V gene: TRBV7-8; J gene: TRBJ2-1; D gene: -; CDR3 protein: ASISQEGSSYNEQF